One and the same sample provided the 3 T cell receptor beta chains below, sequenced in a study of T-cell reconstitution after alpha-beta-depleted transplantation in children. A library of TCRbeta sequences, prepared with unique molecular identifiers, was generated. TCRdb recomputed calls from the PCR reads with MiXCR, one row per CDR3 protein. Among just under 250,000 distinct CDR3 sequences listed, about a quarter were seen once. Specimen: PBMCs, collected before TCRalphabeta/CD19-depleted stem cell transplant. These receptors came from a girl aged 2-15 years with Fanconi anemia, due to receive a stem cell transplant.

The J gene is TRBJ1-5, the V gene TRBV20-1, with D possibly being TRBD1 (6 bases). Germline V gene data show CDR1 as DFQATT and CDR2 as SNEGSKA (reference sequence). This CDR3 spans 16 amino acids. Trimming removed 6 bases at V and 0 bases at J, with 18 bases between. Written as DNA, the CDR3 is TGCAGTGCGCCCACAGGGAACTACTATAGCAATCAGCCCCAGCATTTT. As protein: CSAPTGNYYSNQPQHF.

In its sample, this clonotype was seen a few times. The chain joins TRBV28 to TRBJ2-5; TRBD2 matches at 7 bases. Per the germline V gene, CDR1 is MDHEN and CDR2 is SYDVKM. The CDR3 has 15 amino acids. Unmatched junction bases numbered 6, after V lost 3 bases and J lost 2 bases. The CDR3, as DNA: TGTGCCAGCAGTTTTACGGGGGGAAGGCAAGAGACCCAGTACTTC. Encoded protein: CASSFTGGRQETQYF. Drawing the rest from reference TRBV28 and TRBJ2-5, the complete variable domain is DVKVTQSSRYLVKRTGEKVFLECVQDMDHENMFWYRQDPGLGLRLIYFSYDVKMKEKGDIPEGYSVSREKKERFSLILESASTNQTSMYLCASSFTGGRQETQYFGPGTRLLVL.

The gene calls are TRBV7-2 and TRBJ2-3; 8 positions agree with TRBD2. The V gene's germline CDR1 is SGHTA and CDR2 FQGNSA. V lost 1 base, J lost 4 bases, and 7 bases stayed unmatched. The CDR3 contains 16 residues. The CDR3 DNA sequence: TGTGCCAGCAGCTTAGTGGCGGGGGGCTACCCAGATACGCAGTATTTT. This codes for CASSLVAGGYPDTQYF.